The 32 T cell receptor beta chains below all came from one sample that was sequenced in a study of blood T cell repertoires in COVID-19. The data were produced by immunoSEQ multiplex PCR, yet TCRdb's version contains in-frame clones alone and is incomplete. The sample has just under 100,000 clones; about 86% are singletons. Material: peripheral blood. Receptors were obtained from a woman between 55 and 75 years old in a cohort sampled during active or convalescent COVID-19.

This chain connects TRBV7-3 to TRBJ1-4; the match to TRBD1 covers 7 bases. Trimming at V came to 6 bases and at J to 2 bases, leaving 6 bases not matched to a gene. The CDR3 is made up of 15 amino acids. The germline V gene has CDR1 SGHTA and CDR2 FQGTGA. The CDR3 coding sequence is TGTGCCAGCAGTTCCTCAGGGGGTACTAATGAAAAACTGTTTTTT. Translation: CASSSSGGTNEKLFF.

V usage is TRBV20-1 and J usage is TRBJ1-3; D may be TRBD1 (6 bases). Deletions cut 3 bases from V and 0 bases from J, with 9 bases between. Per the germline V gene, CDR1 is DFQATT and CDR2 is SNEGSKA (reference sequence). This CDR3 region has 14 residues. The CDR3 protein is CSASGQFSGNTIYF. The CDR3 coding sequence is TGCAGTGCTAGTGGACAGTTCTCTGGAAACACCATATATTTT.

The chain's CDR3 is CASSVSGPNEKLFF. The DNA for the CDR3 is TGTGCCAGCAGCGTTAGCGGGCCGAATGAAAAACTGTTTTTT. The chain recombines TRBV9 with TRBJ1-4; no reliable D call. CDR1 is SGDLS, CDR2 YYNGEE, per germline. V lost 2 bases, J lost 5 bases, and 10 bases lay in between. The CDR3 runs 14 residues.

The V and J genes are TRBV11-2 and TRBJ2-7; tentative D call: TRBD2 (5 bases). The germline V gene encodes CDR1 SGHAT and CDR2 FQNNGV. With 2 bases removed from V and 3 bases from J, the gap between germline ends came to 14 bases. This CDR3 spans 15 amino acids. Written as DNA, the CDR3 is TGTGCCAGCAGCTTAATGCCCTCTACTAGCTACGAGCAGTACTTC. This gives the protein CASSLMPSTSYEQYF. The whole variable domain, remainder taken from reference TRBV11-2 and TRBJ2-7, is EAGVAQSPRYKIIEKRQSVAFWCNPISGHATLYWYQQILGQGPKLLIQFQNNGVVDDSQLPKDRFSAERLKGVDSTLKIQPAKLEDSAVYLCASSLMPSTSYEQYFGPGTRLTVT.

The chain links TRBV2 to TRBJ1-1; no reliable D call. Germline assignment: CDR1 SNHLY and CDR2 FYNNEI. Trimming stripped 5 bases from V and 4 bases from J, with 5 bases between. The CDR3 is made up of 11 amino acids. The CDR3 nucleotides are TGTGCCAGCAGTTACACCACTGAAGCTTTCTTT. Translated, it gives CASSYTTEAFF.

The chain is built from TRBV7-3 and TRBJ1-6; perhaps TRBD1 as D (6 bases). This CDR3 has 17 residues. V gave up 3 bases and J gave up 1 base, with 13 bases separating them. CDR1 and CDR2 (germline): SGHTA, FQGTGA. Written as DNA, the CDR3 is TGTGCCAGCAGCTTGACAGGTCTGGGGTCCTATAATTCACCCCTCCACTTT. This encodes CASSLTGLGSYNSPLHF. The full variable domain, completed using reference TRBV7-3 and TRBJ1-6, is GAGVSQTPSNKVTEKGKYVELRCDPISGHTALYWYRQSLGQGPEFLIYFQGTGAADDSGLPNDRFFAVRPEGSVSTLKIQRTERGDSAVYLCASSLTGLGSYNSPLHFGNGTRLTVT.

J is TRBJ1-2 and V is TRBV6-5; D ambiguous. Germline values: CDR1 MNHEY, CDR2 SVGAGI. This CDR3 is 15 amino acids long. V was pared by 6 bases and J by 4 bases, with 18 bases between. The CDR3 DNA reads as TGTGCCAGCAGCCTACGGGGAGGGCTCTCCTATGGCTACACCTTC. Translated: CASSLRGGLSYGYTF.

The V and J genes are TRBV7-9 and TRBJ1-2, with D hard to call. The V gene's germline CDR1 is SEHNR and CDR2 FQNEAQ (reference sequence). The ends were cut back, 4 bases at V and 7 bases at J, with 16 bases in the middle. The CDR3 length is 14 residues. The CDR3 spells CASSSYRRGTGYTF. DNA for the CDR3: TGTGCCAGCAGCTCCTACCGGCGAGGCACTGGCTACACCTTC.

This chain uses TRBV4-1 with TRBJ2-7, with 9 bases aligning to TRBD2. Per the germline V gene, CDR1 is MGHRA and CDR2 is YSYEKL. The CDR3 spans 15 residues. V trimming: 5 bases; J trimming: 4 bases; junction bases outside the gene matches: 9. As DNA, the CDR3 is TGCGCCAGCAGCAAAAATAGCGGGAGCTTTTACGAGCAGTACTTC. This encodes CASSKNSGSFYEQYF.

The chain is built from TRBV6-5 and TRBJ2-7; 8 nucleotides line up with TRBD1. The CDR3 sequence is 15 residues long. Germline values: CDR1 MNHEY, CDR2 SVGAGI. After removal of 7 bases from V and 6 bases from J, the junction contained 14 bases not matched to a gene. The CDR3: CASKGPDREVPEQYF. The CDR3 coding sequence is TGTGCCAGCAAGGGACCGGACAGGGAGGTTCCCGAGCAGTACTTC.

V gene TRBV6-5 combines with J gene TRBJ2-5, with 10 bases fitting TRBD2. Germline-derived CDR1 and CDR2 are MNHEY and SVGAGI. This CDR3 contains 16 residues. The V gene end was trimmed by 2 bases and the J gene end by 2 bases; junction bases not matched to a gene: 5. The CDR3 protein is CASSYPASGGQETQYF. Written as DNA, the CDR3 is TGTGCCAGCAGTTACCCGGCTAGCGGGGGACAAGAGACCCAGTACTTC.

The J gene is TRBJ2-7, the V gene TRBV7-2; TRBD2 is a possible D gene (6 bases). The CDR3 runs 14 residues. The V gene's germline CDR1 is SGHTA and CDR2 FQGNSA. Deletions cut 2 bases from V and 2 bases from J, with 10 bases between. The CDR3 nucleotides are TGTGCCAGCAGCTTATTACTAGCAACCTACGAGCAGTACTTC. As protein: CASSLLLATYEQYF.

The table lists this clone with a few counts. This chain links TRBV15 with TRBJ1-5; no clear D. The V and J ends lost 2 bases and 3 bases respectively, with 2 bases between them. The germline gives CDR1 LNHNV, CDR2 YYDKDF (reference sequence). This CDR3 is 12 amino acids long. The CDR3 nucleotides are TGTGCCACCAGCAGACACAATCAGCCCCAGCATTTT. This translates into CATSRHNQPQHF. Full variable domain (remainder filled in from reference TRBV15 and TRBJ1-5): DAMVIQNPRYQVTQFGKPVTLSCSQTLNHNVMYWYQQKSSQAPKLLFHYYDKDFNNEADTPDNFQSRRPNTSFCFLDIRSPGLGDTAMYLCATSRHNQPQHFGDGTRLSIL.

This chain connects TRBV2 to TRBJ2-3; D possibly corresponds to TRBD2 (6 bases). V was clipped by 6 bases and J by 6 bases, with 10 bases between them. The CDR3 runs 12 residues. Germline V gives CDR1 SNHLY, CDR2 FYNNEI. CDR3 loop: CASSTGVDTQYF. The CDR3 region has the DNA TGTGCCAGCAGCACGGGAGTTGATACGCAGTATTTT.

The CDR3 bases are TGTGCCAGTATGAACAGGAGAAACTATGGCTACACCTTC. It codes for CASMNRRNYGYTF. The gene calls are TRBV19 and TRBJ1-2; maybe TRBD1 (5 bases). Germline V gene data show CDR1 as LNHDA and CDR2 as SQIVND (reference sequence). This CDR3 spans 13 amino acids. Trimming shortened V by 7 bases and J by 2 bases, and 11 bases separated the two germline ends.

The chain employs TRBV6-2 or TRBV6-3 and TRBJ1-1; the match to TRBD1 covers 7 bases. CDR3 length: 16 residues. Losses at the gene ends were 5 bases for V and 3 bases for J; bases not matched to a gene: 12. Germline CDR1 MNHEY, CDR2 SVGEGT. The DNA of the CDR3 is TGTGCCAGCAGTGGGCCTCGACAGGGTAGGGACACTGAAGCTTTCTTT. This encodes CASSGPRQGRDTEAFF.

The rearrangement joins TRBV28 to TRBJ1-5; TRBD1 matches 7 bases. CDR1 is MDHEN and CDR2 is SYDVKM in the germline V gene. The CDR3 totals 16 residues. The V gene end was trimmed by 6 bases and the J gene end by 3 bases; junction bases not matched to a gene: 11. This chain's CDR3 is CASSLSRTGFNQPQHF. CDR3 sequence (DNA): TGTGCCAGCAGCCTCTCCCGGACAGGATTCAATCAGCCCCAGCATTTT.

The CDR3 region is CASSTWQGGNTEAFF. As DNA, the CDR3 is TGCGCCAGCAGCACCTGGCAGGGAGGGAACACTGAAGCTTTCTTT. The V and J genes are TRBV5-1 and TRBJ1-1, with D perhaps TRBD1 (5 bases). V dropped 4 bases and J dropped 1 base, with 14 bases sitting between them. Germline V gene lookup returns CDR1 SGHRS and CDR2 YFSETQ. The CDR3 covers 15 residues.

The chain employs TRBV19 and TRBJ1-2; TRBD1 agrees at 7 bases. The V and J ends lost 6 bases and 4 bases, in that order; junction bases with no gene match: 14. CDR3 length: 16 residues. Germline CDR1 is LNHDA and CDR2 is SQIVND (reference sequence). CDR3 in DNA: TGTGCCAGTAGGGTGGGACAGCACGCCACAACCTATGGCTACACCTTC. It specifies CASRVGQHATTYGYTF.

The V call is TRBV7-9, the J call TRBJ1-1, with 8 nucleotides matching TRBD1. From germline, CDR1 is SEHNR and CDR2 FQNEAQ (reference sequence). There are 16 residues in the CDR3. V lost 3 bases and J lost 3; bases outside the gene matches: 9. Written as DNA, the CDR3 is TGTGCCAGCAGCTTCCCCAAGGACAGGGTGGACACTGAAGCTTTCTTT. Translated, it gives CASSFPKDRVDTEAFF.

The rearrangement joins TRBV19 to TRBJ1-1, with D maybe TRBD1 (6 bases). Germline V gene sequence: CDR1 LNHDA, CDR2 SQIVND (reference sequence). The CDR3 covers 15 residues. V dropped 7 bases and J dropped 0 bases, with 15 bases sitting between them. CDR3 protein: CASKGQGTMNTEAFF. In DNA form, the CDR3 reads TGTGCCAGTAAGGGGCAGGGGACCATGAACACTGAAGCTTTCTTT.

In DNA, the CDR3 is TGTGCCAGCAGTCTGACTAGTAGCTCTGGAAACACCATATATTTT. Translating gives CASSLTSSSGNTIYF. The chain has TRBV28 and TRBJ1-3; D unresolved. Germline CDR1 and CDR2: MDHEN and SYDVKM. The CDR3 has 15 amino acids. The V end was cut by 5 bases, the J end by 0 bases, with 11 bases between.

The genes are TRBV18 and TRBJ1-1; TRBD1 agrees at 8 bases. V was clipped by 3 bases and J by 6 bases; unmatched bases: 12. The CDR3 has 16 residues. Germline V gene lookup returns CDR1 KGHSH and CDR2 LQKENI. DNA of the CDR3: TGTGCCAGCTCACCGCGAACCCGGACAGGGACACCTGAAGCTTTCTTT. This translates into CASSPRTRTGTPEAFF.

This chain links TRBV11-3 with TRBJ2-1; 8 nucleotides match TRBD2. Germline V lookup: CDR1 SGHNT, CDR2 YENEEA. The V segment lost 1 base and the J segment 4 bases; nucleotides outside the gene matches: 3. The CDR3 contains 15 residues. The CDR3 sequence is CASSLAGGIYNEQFF. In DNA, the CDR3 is TGTGCCAGCAGCTTAGCGGGGGGGATATACAATGAGCAGTTCTTC.

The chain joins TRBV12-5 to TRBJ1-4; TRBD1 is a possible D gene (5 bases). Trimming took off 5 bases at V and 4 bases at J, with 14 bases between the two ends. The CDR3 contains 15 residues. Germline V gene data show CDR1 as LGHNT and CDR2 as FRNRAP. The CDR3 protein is CASGPRDGYNEKLFF. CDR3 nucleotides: TGTGCTAGTGGTCCGCGGGACGGCTATAATGAAAAACTGTTTTTT.

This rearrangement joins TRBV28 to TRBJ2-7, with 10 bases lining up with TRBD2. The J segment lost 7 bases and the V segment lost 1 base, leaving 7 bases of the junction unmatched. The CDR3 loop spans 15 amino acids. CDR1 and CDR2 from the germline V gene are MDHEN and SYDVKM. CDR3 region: CASSLSPLAGVEQYF. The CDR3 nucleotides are TGTGCCAGCAGTTTATCCCCTCTAGCGGGAGTTGAGCAGTACTTC.

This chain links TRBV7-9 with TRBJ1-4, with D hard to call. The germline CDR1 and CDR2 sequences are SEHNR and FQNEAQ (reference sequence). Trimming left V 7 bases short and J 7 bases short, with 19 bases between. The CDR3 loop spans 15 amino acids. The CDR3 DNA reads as TGTGCCAGCAAAGGAGAGGGATGGATAGGTGAAAAACTGTTTTTT. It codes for CASKGEGWIGEKLFF. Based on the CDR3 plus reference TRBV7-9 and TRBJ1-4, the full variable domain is DTGVSQNPRHKITKRGQNVTFRCDPISEHNRLYWYRQTLGQGPEFLTYFQNEAQLEKSRLLSDRFSAERPKGSFSTLEIQRTEQGDSAMYLCASKGEGWIGEKLFFGSGTQLSVL.

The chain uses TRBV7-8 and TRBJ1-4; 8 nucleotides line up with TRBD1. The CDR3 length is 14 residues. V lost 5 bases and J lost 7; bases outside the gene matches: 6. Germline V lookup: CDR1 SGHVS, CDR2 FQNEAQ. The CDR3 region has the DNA TGTGCCAGCAGCCTCCGACAGGGGAGTGAAAAACTGTTTTTT. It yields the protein CASSLRQGSEKLFF.

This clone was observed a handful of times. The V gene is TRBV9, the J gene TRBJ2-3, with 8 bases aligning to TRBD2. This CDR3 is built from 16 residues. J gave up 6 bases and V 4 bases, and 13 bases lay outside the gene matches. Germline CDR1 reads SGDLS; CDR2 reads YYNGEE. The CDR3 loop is CASSSIGRGASDTQYF. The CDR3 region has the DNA TGTGCCAGCAGCTCGATTGGGCGGGGGGCCTCCGATACGCAGTATTTT.

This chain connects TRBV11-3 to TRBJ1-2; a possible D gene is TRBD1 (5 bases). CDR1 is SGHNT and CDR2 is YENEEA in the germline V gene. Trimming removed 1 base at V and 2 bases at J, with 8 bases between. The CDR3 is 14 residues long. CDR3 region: CASSLVPGNYGYTF. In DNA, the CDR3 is TGTGCCAGCAGCTTAGTTCCAGGGAACTATGGCTACACCTTC.

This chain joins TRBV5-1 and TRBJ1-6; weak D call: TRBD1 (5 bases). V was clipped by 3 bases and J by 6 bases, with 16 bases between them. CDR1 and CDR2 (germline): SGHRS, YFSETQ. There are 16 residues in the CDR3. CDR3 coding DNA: TGCGCCAGCAGCTCTGTGGGGCAGGGAATTAATTCACCCCTCCACTTT. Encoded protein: CASSSVGQGINSPLHF.

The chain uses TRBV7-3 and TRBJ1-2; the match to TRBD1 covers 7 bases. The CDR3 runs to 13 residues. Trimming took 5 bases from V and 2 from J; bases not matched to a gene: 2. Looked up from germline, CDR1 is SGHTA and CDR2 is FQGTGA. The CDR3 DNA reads TGTGCCAGCAGCCCGGGACAGAACTATGGCTACACCTTC. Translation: CASSPGQNYGYTF.